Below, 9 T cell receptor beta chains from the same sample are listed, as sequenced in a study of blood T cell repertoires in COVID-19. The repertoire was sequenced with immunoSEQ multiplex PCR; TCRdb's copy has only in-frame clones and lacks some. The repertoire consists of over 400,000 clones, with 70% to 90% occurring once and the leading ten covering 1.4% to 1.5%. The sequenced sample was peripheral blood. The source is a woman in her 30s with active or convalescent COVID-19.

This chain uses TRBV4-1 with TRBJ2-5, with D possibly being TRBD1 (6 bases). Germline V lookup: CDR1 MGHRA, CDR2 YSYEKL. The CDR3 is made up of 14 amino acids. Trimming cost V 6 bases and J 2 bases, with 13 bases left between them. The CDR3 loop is CASSRDRSQETQYF. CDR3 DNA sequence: TGCGCCAGCAGTCGAGACAGGTCTCAAGAGACCCAGTACTTC.

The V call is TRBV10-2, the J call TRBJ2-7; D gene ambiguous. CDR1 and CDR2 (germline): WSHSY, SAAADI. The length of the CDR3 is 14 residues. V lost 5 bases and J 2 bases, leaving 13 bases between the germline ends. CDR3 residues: CASSSSERPYEQYF. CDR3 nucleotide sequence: TGCGCCAGCAGTTCTAGTGAGAGACCCTACGAGCAGTACTTC.

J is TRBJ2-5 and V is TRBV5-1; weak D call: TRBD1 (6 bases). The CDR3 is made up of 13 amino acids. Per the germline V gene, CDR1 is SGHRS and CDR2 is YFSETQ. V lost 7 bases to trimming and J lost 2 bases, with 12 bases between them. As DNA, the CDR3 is TGCGCCAGCGGACCGGGACATCAAGAGACCCAGTACTTC. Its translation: CASGPGHQETQYF.

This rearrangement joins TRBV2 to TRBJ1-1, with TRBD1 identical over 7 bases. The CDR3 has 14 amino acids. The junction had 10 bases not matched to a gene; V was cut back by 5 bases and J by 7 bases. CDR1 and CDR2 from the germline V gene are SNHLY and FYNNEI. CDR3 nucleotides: TGTGCCAGCAGTACGTTGGGGACAGCGAATGAAGCTTTCTTT. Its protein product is CASSTLGTANEAFF.

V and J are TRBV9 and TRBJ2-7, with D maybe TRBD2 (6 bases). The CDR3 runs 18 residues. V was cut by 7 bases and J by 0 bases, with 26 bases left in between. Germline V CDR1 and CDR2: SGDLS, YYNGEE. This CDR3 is CASGPGVQDVVLSYEQYF. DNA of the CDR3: TGTGCCAGCGGGCCGGGAGTACAGGACGTCGTCCTCTCCTACGAGCAGTACTTC. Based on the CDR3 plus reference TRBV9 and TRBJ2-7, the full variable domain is DSGVTQTPKHLITATGQRVTLRCSPRSGDLSVYWYQQSLDQGLQFLIQYYNGEERAKGNILERFSAQQFPDLHSELNLSSLELGDSALYFCASGPGVQDVVLSYEQYFGPGTRLTVT.

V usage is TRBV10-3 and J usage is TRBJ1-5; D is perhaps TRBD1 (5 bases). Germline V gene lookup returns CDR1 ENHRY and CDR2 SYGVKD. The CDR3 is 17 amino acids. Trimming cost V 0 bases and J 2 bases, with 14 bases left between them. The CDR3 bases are TGTGCCATCAGTGAGTCGTACACAGGTTGGGGCAATCAGCCCCAGCATTTT. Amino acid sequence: CAISESYTGWGNQPQHF.

The CDR3: CASSFSGGGVGEKLFF. Here the CDR3 DNA reads TGTGCCAGCAGCTTCAGCGGGGGCGGGGTTGGAGAAAAACTGTTTTTT. The genes are TRBV7-9 and TRBJ1-4; tentatively, D is TRBD1 (6 bases). This CDR3 region has 16 residues. The germline V and J ends were trimmed by 3 bases and 8 bases, with 19 bases remaining between them. CDR1 and CDR2 from the germline V gene are SEHNR and FQNEAQ (reference sequence).

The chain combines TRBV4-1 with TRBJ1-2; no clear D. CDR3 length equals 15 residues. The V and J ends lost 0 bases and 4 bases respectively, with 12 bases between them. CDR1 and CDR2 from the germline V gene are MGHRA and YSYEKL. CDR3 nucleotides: TGCGCCAGCAGCCAAGATCCGGGGAACTTCTATGGCTACACCTTC. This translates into CASSQDPGNFYGYTF.

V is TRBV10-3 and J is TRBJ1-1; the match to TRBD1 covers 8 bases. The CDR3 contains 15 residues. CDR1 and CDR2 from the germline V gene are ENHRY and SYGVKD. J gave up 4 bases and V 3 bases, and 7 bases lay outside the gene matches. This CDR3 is CAISDPTGVGTEAFF. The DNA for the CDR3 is TGTGCCATCAGTGATCCGACAGGGGTTGGCACTGAAGCTTTCTTT.